This is a list of T cell receptor beta chains from one sample in a study of T-cell reconstitution after alpha-beta-depleted transplantation in children. One entry per CDR3 protein results from TCRdb running MiXCR on the PCR reads. The data contain around 5,000 distinct CDR3 sequences, about 26% of them singletons. Sample: PBMCs, mostly from graft donor cells, taken 60 days after TCRalphabeta/CD19-depleted stem cell transplant. Receptor source: a male patient between 2 and 9 years old who had a stem cell transplant for acute lymphoblastic leukemia, so the T cells may come from the graft donor. The CDR3 runs from the conserved cysteine through the conserved F or W. A D gene is named only where the DNA matches it firmly. Clone size is given for some rows only: seen once, a few or many times, or a class if the clone is expanded.

J gene: TRBJ2-1
CDR3 length: 15
V gene: TRBV6-5
D gene: .
clone size: medium-sized
CDR3 protein: CASSRTGSSYNEQFF
CDR3 DNA: TGTGCCAGCAGCAGAACAGGAAGCTCCTACAATGAGCAGTTCTTC

J gene: TRBJ2-2
CDR3 length: 14
V gene: TRBV5-1
D gene: TRBD1
clone size: .
CDR3 protein: CASSPTGITGELFF
CDR3 DNA: TGCGCCAGCAGCCCGACAGGGATCACCGGGGAGCTGTTTTTT

J gene: TRBJ2-1
CDR3 length: 11
V gene: TRBV6-6
D gene: .
clone size: many
CDR3 protein: CASSTLNEQFF
CDR3 DNA: TGTGCCAGCAGTACACTCAATGAGCAGTTCTTC

J gene: TRBJ2-7
CDR3 length: 15
V gene: TRBV10-3
D gene: TRBD1
clone size: many
CDR3 protein: CAARQGAASSYEQYF
CDR3 DNA: TGTGCCGCCCGACAGGGGGCAGCAAGCTCCTACGAGCAGTACTTC

J gene: TRBJ1-1
CDR3 length: 14
V gene: TRBV7-9
D gene: TRBD1
clone size: medium-sized
CDR3 protein: CASSPRGMNTEAFF
CDR3 DNA: TGTGCCAGCAGCCCCAGGGGGATGAACACTGAAGCTTTCTTT

J gene: TRBJ2-1
CDR3 length: 14
V gene: TRBV12-3/TRBV12-4
D gene: .
clone size: many
CDR3 protein: CASMDGAARREQFF
CDR3 DNA: TGTGCCAGCATGGACGGGGCGGCCCGCCGGGAGCAGTTCTTC

J gene: TRBJ1-5
CDR3 length: 12
V gene: TRBV19
D gene: .
clone size: many
CDR3 protein: CASSTRNQPQHF
CDR3 DNA: TGTGCCAGTAGTACCAGGAATCAGCCCCAGCATTTT

J gene: TRBJ2-7
CDR3 length: 13
V gene: TRBV12-3/TRBV12-4
D gene: .
clone size: medium-sized
CDR3 protein: CASSLKGYDEQYF
CDR3 DNA: TGTGCCAGCAGTTTAAAGGGGTACGACGAGCAGTACTTC

J gene: TRBJ1-2
CDR3 length: 17
V gene: TRBV4-1
D gene: .
clone size: .
CDR3 protein: CASSQRDGRKLNYGYTF
CDR3 DNA: TGCGCCAGCAGCCAACGGGACGGGAGAAAATTAAACTATGGCTACACCTTC

J gene: TRBJ2-3
CDR3 length: 14
V gene: TRBV7-2
D gene: .
clone size: medium-sized
CDR3 protein: CASSLNWEQDTQYF
CDR3 DNA: TGTGCCAGCAGCTTAAATTGGGAGCAAGATACGCAGTATTTT

J gene: TRBJ2-7
CDR3 length: 14
V gene: TRBV6-5
D gene: .
clone size: many
CDR3 protein: CASSREPNSYEQYF
CDR3 DNA: TGTGCCAGCAGTCGCGAACCTAACTCCTACGAGCAGTACTTC

J gene: TRBJ2-7
CDR3 length: 20
V gene: TRBV11-1
D gene: TRBD2
clone size: many
CDR3 protein: CASRFLGSGTSGSWGHEQYF
CDR3 DNA: TGTGCCAGCAGATTTCTGGGGTCCGGGACTAGCGGGAGTTGGGGGCACGAGCAGTACTTC